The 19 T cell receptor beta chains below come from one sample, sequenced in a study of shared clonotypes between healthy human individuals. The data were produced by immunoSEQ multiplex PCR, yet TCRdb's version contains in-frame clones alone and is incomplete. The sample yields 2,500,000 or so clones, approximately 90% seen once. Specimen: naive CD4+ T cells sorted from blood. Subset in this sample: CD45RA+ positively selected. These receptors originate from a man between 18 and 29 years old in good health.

CDR3 residues: CASSLGLAGTDTQYF. In nucleotides, the CDR3 is TGTGCCAGCAGCCTCGGACTAGCGGGCACAGATACGCAGTATTTT. The V call is TRBV6-1, the J call TRBJ2-3, with TRBD2 matching 10 bases. V gave up 6 bases and J gave up 1 base; unmatched junction bases: 4. This CDR3 spans 15 amino acids. Germline lookup yields CDR1 MNHNS and CDR2 SASEGT.

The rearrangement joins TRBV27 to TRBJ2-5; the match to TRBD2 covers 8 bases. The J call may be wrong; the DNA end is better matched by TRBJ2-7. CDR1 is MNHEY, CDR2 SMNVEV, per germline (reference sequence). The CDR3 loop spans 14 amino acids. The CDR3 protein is CASGRGVSSYEQYF. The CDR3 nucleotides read TGTGCCAGCGGGCGGGGGGTTTCATCCTACGAGCAGTACTTC.

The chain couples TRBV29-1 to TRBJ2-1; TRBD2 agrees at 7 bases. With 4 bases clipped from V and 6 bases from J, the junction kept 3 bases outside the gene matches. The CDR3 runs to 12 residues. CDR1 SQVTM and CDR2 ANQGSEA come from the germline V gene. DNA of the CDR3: TGCAGCGTTGGGCGACTAGCCAATGAGCAGTTCTTC. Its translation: CSVGRLANEQFF.

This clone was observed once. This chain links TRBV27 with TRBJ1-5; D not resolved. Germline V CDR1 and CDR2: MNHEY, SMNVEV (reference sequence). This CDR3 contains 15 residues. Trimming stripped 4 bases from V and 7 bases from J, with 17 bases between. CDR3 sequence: CASSSLNSVSQPQHF. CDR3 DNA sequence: TGTGCCAGCAGTTCTCTAAACTCGGTAAGCCAGCCCCAGCATTTT.

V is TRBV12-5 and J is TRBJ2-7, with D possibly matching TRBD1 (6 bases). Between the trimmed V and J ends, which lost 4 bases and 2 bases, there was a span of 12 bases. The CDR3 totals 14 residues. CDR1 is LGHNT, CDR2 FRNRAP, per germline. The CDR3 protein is CASGSGQGPYEQYF. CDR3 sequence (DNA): TGTGCTAGTGGTTCGGGGCAGGGGCCCTACGAGCAGTACTTC.

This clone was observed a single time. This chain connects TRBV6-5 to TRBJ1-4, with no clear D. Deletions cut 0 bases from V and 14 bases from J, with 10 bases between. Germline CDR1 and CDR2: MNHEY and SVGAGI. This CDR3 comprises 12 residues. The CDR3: CASSYSTGILFF. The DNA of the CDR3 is TGTGCCAGCAGTTACTCGACGGGAATTCTGTTTTTT.

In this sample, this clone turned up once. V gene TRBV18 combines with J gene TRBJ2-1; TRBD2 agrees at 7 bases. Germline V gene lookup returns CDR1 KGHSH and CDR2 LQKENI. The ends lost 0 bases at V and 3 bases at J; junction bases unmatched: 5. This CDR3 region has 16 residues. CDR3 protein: CASSPPGAGFYNEQFF. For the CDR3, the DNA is TGTGCCAGCTCACCACCGGGAGCGGGGTTCTACAATGAGCAGTTCTTC.

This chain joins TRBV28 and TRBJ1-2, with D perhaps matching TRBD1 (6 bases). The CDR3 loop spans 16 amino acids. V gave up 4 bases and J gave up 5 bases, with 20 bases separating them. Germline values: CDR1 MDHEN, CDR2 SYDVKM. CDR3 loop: CASSSAVGGAYYGYTF. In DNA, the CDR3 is TGTGCCAGCAGTTCCGCCGTGGGGGGCGCGTATTATGGCTACACCTTC.

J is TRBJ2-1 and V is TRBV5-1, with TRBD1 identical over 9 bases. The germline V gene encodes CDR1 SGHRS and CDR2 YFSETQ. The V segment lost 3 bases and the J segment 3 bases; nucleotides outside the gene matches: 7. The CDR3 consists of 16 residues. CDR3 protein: CASSSNRGRGYNEQFF. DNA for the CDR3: TGCGCCAGCAGCTCAAACAGGGGGCGAGGCTACAATGAGCAGTTCTTC.

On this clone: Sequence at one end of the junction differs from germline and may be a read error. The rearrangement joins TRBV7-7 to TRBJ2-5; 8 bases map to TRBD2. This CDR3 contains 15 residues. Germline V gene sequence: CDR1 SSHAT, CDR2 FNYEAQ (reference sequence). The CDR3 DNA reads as TGTGCTAGCAGCTCCGGACTAGCAAGAGCAGAGACCCAGTACTTC. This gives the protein CASSSGLARAETQYF.

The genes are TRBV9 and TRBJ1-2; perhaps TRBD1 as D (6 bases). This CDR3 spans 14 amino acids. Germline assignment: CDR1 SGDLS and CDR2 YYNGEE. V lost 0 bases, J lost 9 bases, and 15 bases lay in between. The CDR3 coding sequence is TGTGCCAGCAGCGTAGCTAGAGAGGGGGTGAGCTACACCTTC. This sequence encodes CASSVAREGVSYTF.

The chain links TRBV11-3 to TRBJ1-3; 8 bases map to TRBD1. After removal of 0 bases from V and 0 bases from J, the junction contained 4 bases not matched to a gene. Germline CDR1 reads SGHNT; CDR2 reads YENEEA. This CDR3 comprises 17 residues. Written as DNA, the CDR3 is TGTGCCAGCAGCTTAGATGTGGACAGGGCCTCTGGAAACACCATATATTTT. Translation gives CASSLDVDRASGNTIYF.

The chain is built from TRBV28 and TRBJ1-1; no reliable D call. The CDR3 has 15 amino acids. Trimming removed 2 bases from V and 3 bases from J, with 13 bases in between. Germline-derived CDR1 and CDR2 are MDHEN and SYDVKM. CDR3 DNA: TGTGCCAGCAGTTTAGGTCCTTTAAGGGACACTGAAGCTTTCTTT. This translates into CASSLGPLRDTEAFF.

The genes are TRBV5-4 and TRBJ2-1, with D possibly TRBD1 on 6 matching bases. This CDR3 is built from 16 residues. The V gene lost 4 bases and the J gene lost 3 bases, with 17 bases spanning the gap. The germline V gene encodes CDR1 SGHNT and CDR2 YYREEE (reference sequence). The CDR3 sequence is CASSPPWGRDYNEQFF. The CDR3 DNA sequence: TGTGCCAGCAGCCCCCCGTGGGGGCGTGACTACAATGAGCAGTTCTTC. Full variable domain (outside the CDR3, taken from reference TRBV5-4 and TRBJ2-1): ETGVTQSPTHLIKTRGQQVTLRCSSQSGHNTVSWYQQALGQGPQFIFQYYREEENGRGNFPPRFSGLQFPNYSSELNVNALELDDSALYLCASSPPWGRDYNEQFFGPGTRLTVL.

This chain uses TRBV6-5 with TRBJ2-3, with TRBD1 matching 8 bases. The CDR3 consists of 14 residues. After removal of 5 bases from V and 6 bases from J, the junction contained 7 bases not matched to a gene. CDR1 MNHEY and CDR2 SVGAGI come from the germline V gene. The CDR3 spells CASSQRTGLDTQYF. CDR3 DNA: TGTGCCAGCAGTCAACGGACAGGGTTGGATACGCAGTATTTT.

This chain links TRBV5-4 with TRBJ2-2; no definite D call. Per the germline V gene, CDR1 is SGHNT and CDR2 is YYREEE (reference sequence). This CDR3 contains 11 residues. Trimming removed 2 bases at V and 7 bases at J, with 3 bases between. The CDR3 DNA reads TGTGCCAGCAGCTTTCACGGGGAGCTGTTTTTT. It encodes CASSFHGELFF.

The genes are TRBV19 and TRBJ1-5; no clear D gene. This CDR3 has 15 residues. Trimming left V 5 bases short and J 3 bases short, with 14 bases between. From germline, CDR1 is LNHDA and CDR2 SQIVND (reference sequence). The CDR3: CASSSEGSYNQPQHF. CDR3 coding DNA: TGTGCCAGTAGTTCTGAGGGCAGTTACAATCAGCCCCAGCATTTT.

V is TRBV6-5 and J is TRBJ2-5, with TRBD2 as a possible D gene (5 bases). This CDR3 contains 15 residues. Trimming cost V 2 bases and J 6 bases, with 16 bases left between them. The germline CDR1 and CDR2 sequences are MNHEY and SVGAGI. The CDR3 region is CASSYPWTSPKTQYF. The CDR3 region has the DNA TGTGCCAGCAGTTACCCTTGGACTTCTCCGAAGACCCAGTACTTC.

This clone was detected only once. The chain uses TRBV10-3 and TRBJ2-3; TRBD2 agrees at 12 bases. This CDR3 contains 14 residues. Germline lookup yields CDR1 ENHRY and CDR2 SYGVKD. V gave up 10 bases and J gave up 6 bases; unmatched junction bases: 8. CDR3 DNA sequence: TGTGCCACCTCGACTAGCGGGGGCGGGGATACGCAGTATTTT. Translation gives CATSTSGGGDTQYF.